This TCR beta chain appears in the sequencing data of a study of blood T cell repertoires in COVID-19. The wider study: Material from acute and convalescent COVID-19 was sourced from the United States, Italy and Spain. T cells, B-cell-depleted T cells, or PBMCs provided the cDNA or gDNA that served as material.

The length of the CDR3 is 15 residues. V lost 2 bases and J lost 2, with 14 bases in between. The V gene's germline CDR1 is GTSNPN and CDR2 SVGIG (reference sequence). As handled by the study authors: Nucleated cell counts were estimated from reference gene primer amplification. Sequencing used immunoSEQ multiplex PCR; TCRdb keeps in-frame clones, though not all of them. V and J calls and clone size are copied from that table; D and trimming were computed from the DNA. The sample has more than 200,000 clones, 88% seen once. The TCR originated in a man in his sixties or seventies with acute or convalescent COVID-19. The chain recombines TRBV30 with TRBJ2-3, with a weak D call TRBD2 (5 bases). The sequencing sample was made of peripheral blood. The CDR3 sequence is CAWSPAGGNTDTQYF. As DNA, the CDR3 is TGTGCCTGGAGTCCCGCGGGCGGAAACACAGATACGCAGTATTTT.